This T cell receptor (beta chain) was captured in a study of blood T cell repertoires in COVID-19. As for the study in general: Italy, Spain and the United States were the sources of the convalescent and acute COVID-19 samples. PBMCs, B-cell-depleted T cells, or T cells provided the cDNA or gDNA that made up the material.

In the original analysis: Cell counts per sample came from amplifying reference gene primers. The method was immunoSEQ multiplex PCR; TCRdb's version includes in-frame clones alone and lacks a portion of them. V, J and clone size are taken as reported in that table, and D and trimming were inferred from the DNA itself. The data show fewer than 200,000 clones, with 70% to 90% seen just once and roughly 7.5% held by the top ten. The trim removed 5 bases at V and 13 bases at J, leaving 2 bases unmatched. The CDR3 contains 10 residues. From germline, CDR1 is DFQATT and CDR2 SNEGSKA (reference sequence). This chain links TRBV20-1 with TRBJ2-1, with TRBD1 identical over 10 bases. Sequenced sample: peripheral blood. This sequence originates from a man aged 40-55 years who had recovered from COVID-19. DNA for the CDR3: TGCAGTGCTGGGACAGGGGTACAGTTCTTC. Protein: CSAGTGVQFF.